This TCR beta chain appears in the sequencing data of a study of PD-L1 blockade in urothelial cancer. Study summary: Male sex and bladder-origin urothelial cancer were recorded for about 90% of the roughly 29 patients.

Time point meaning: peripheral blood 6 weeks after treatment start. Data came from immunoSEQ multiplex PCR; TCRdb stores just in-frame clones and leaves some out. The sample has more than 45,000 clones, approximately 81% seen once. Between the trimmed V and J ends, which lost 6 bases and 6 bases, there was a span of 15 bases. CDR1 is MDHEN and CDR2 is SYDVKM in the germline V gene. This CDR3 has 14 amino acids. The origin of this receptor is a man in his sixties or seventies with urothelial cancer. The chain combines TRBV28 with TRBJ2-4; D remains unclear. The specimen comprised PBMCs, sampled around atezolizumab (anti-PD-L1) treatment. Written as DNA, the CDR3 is TGTGCCAGCAGCCCCGTACCCAGTATAAACATTCAGTACTTC. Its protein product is CASSPVPSINIQYF.